This T cell receptor beta chain was observed in a study of control samples from healthy donors and cancer patients. This CDR3 has 20 residues. Between the trimmed V and J ends, which lost 0 bases and 9 bases, there was a span of 27 bases. The germline V gene encodes CDR1 LNHDA and CDR2 SQIVND (reference sequence). TCRdb's copy holds only in-frame clones and misses some; the assay was immunoSEQ multiplex PCR. Of 80,000 to 100,000 clones detected, around 88% appear once; the ten largest clones hold 11% to 15%. This TCR came from a man younger than 40 in good health. The chain is built from TRBV19 and TRBJ2-6; D tentatively fits TRBD1 or TRBD2 (6 bases each). Sequencing used blood. The CDR3 reads CASSIDRQGRPNWFDNVLTF. As DNA, the CDR3 is TGTGCCAGTAGTATAGATCGGCAGGGGAGGCCTAACTGGTTCGACAACGTCCTGACTTTC.